Listed below are T cell receptor beta chains from one sample, sequenced in a study of T cells after yellow fever vaccination. MiXCR was run by TCRdb on the 5' RACE reads, yielding one entry per CDR3 protein. The sample holds roughly 400,000 distinct CDR3 sequences, about 17% seen once. Here the sequenced sample was PBMCs, taken before the yellow fever booster vaccination. Source of these receptors: a man younger than 30 who received the YFV17D yellow fever vaccine. Each CDR3 is given without its conserved first and last residue.

v_call: TRBV24-1
cdr3_aa: ATSDFSRTHGYT

v_call: TRBV6-2/TRBV6-3
cdr3_aa: ASSRIGTASDTQY

v_call: TRBV7-9
cdr3_aa: ASRAPRETQY

v_call: TRBV7-9
cdr3_aa: ASTAQGGRRTQY

v_call: TRBV12-3/TRBV12-4
cdr3_aa: ASTLGRGWYNEQF

v_call: TRBV7-9
cdr3_aa: ASSGYEGAAGAF

v_call: TRBV5-4
cdr3_aa: ASSLDRGADTQY

v_call: TRBV20-1
cdr3_aa: SARGGGGSYEQY

v_call: TRBV9
cdr3_aa: ASSARADPREQY

v_call: TRBV7-9
cdr3_aa: ASNHFRCQVQY

v_call: TRBV12-3/TRBV12-4
cdr3_aa: ASSTRSRGSNQPQH

v_call: TRBV20-1
cdr3_aa: SARVGGLQPQH

v_call: TRBV7-2
cdr3_aa: ASAQERATNEKLF

v_call: TRBV27
cdr3_aa: ASSLRDFETQY

v_call: TRBV7-9
cdr3_aa: ASTQDPGSEAF

v_call: TRBV19
cdr3_aa: ASSRAGGGYRQETQY